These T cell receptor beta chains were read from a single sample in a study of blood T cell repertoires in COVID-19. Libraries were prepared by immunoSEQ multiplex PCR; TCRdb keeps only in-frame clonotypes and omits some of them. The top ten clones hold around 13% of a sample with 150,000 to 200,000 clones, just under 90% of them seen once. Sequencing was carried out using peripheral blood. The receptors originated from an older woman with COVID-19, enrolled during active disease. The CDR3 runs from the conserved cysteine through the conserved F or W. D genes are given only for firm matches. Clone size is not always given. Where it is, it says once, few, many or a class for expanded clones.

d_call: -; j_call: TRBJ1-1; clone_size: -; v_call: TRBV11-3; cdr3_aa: CASSLVRETEAFF; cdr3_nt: TGTGCCAGCAGCTTAGTGAGGGAGACTGAAGCTTTCTTT
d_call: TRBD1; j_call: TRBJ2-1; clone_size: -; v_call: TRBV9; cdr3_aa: CASSVAGGGTGYVNEQFF; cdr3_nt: TGTGCCAGCAGCGTAGCAGGAGGCGGGACAGGGTACGTAAATGAGCAGTTCTTC
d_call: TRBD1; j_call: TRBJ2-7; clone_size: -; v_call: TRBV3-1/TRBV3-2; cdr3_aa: CASSQRPGGYEQYF; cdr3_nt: TGTGCCAGCAGCCAACGTCCAGGGGGCTACGAGCAGTACTTC
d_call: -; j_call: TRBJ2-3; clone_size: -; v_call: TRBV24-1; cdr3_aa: CATSVRGLSTDTQYF; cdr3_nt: TGTGCCACCAGTGTCCGAGGACTCAGCACAGATACGCAGTATTTT
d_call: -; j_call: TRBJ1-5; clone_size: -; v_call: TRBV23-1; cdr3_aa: CASSHSGLPQHF; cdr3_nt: TGCGCCAGCAGCCATTCAGGATTGCCCCAGCATTTT
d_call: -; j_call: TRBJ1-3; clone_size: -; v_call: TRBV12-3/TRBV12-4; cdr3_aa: CASSAGNTIYF; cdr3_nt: TGTGCCAGCAGTGCGGGGAACACCATATATTTT
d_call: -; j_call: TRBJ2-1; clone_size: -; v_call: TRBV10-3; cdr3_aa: CAISDPNGRINEQFF; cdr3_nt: TGTGCCATCAGTGACCCCAACGGGAGAATAAATGAGCAGTTCTTC
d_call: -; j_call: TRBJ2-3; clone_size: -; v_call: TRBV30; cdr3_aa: CAWSVIGSSGGKNTQYF; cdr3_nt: TGTGCCTGGAGTGTTATTGGATCCAGCGGAGGAAAAAATACGCAGTATTTT
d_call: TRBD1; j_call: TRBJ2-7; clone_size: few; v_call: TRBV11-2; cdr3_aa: CASSRRQGASGTRGEQYF; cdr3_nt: TGTGCCAGCAGCCGACGACAGGGGGCGAGCGGGACCCGGGGGGAGCAGTACTTC
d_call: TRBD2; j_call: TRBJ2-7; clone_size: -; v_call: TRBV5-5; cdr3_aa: CASSWGIAGGDYEQYF; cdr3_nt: TGTGCCAGCAGCTGGGGTATAGCGGGAGGTGACTACGAGCAGTACTTC
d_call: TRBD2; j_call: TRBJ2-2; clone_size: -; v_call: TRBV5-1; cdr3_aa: CASSLGLAGTGTELFF; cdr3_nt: TGCGCCAGCAGCTTGGGACTAGCGGGAACGGGCACAGAGCTGTTTTTT
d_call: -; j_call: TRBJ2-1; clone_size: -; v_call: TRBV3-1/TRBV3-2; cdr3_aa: CASRLLGEQFF; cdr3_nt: TGTGCCAGCAGACTATTAGGTGAGCAGTTCTTC
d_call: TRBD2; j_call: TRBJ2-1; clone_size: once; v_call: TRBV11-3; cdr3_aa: CASSLGGVGRAYNEQFF; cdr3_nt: TGTGCCAGCAGCTTAGGGGGAGTCGGGAGGGCCTACAATGAGCAGTTCTTC
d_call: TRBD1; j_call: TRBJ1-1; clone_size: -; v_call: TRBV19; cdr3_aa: CASSHGQGALNTEAFF; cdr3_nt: TGTGCCAGTAGTCACGGACAGGGGGCTTTGAACACTGAAGCTTTCTTT
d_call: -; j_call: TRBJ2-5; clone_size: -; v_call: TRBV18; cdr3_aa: CASSPEETQYF; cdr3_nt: TGTGCCAGCTCACCTGAGGAGACCCAGTACTTC
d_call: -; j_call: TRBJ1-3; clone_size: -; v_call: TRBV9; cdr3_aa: CASSPWSSGNTIYF; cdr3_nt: TGTGCCAGCAGCCCCTGGAGCTCTGGAAACACCATATATTTT
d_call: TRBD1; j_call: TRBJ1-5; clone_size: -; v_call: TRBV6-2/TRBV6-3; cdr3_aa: CASSSRTGVNSNQPQHF; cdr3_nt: TGTGCCAGCAGTTCCCGGACAGGGGTAAATTCCAATCAGCCCCAGCATTTT
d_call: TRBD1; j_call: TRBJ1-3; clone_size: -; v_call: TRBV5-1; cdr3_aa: CASPSGTGGNTIYF; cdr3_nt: TGCGCCAGCCCCTCCGGGACAGGGGGAAACACCATATATTTT
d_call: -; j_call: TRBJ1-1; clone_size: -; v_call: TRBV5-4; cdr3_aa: CASSRQRNTEAFF; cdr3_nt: TGTGCCAGCAGCCGACAAAGAAACACTGAAGCTTTCTTT
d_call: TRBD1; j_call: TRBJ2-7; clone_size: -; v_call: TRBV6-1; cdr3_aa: CASSENIGGFYEQYF; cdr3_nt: TGTGCCAGCAGTGAAAATATAGGGGGCTTCTACGAGCAGTACTTC
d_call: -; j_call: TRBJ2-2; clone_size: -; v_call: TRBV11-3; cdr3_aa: CASSLVDTGELFF; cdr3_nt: TGTGCCAGCAGCTTAGTAGACACCGGGGAGCTGTTTTTT
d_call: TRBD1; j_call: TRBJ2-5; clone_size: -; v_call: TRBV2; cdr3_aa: CASSGTGAAEETQYF; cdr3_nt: TGTGCCAGCAGTGGGACAGGTGCCGCTGAAGAGACCCAGTACTTC
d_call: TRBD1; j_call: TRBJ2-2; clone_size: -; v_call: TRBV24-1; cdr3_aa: CATSTLPDRGSRRGELFF; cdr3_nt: TGTGCCACCAGCACCCTCCCCGACAGGGGGAGCCGTCGCGGGGAGCTGTTTTTT
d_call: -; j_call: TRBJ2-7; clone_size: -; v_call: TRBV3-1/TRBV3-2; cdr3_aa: CASSLQGPSYEQYF; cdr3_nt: TGTGCCAGCAGCTTACAGGGTCCCTCCTACGAGCAGTACTTC
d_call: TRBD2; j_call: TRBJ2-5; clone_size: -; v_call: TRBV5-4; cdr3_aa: CASSLTSGSGQETQYF; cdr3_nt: TGTGCCAGCAGCTTAACTAGCGGGAGTGGGCAAGAGACCCAGTACTTC
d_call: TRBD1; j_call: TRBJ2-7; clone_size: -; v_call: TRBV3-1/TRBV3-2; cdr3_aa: CASSLPGQGTYEQYF; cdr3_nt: TGTGCCAGCAGCCTTCCGGGACAGGGGACCTACGAGCAGTACTTC
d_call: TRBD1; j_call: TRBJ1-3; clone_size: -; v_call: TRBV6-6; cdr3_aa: CASSHGTPGGISGNTIYF; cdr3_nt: TGTGCCAGCAGTCATGGTACCCCAGGGGGTATATCTGGAAACACCATATATTTT
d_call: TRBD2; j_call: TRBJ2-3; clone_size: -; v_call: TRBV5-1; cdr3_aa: CASSLSPSGLAGTTDTQYF; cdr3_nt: TGCGCCAGCAGCCTTTCCCCCTCAGGACTAGCGGGAACTACAGATACGCAGTATTTT
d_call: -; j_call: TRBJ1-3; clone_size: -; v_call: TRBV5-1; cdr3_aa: CASSQIGREISGNTIYF; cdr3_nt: TGCGCCAGCAGCCAAATCGGACGGGAGATCTCTGGAAACACCATATATTTT
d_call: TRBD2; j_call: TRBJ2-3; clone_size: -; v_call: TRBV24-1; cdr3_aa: CATSEPGTSGRIDTQYF; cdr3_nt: TGTGCCACCAGTGAACCAGGGACTAGCGGGAGGATAGATACGCAGTATTTT
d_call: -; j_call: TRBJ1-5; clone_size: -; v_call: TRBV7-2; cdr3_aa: CASSSKAGANQPQHF; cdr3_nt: TGTGCCAGCAGCTCGAAAGCGGGGGCGAATCAGCCCCAGCATTTT
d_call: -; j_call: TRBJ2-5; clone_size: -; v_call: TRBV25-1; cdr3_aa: CASSEISTGVGEETQYF; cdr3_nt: TGTGCCAGCAGTGAAATTAGCACAGGTGTGGGTGAGGAGACCCAGTACTTC
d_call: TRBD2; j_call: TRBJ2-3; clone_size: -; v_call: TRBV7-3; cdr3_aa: CASSLGTRTDTQYF; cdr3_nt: TGTGCCAGCAGCTTAGGGACTAGAACGGATACGCAGTATTTT
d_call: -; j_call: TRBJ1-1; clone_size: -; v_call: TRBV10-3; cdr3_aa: CAISESGGFNSEAFF; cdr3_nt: TGTGCCATCAGTGAGTCGGGGGGGTTTAACTCTGAAGCTTTCTTT
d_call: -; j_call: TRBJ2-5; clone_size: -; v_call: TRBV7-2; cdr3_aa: CASSTFQETQYF; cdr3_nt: TGTGCCAGCAGTACATTCCAAGAGACCCAGTACTTC
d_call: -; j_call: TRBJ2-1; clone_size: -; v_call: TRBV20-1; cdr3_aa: CSASREGTNEQFF; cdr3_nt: TGCAGTGCTAGTAGAGAGGGAACCAATGAGCAGTTCTTC
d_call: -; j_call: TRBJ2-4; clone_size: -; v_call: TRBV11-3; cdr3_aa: CASSLDGVSSAKNIQYF; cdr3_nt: TGTGCCAGCAGCTTAGACGGAGTGTCGTCAGCAAAAAACATTCAGTACTTC
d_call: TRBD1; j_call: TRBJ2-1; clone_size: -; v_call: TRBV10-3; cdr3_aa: CAISGGQDSYNEQFF; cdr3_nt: TGTGCCATCAGTGGGGGACAGGACTCCTACAATGAGCAGTTCTTC
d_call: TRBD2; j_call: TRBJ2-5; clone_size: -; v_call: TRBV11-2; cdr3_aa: CASNAGAGGQETQYF; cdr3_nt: TGTGCCAGCAACGCGGGTGCGGGAGGACAAGAGACCCAGTACTTC
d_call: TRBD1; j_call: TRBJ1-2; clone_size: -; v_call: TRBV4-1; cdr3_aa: CASSQGPRGQGGYGYTF; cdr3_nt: TGCGCCAGCAGCCAAGGCCCCCGAGGACAGGGGGGCTATGGCTACACCTTC
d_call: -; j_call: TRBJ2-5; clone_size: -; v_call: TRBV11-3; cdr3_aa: CASSDDIFQETQYF; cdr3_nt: TGTGCCAGCAGCGACGACATCTTCCAAGAGACCCAGTACTTC
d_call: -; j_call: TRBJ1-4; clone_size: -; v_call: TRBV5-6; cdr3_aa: CASSLSPVELTNEKLFF; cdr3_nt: TGTGCCAGCAGCTTGAGTCCCGTGGAGCTAACTAATGAAAAACTGTTTTTT
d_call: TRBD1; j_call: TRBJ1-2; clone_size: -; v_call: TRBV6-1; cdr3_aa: CASSAWDRNYYYGYTF; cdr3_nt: TGTGCCAGCAGTGCCTGGGACAGAAACTACTACTATGGCTACACCTTC
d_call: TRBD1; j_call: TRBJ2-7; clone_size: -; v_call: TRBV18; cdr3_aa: CASSPGQVIYEQYF; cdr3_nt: TGTGCCAGCTCACCGGGACAGGTAATCTACGAGCAGTACTTC
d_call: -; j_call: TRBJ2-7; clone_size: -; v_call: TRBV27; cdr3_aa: CASSLQGRAYEQYF; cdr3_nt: TGTGCCAGCAGTTTGCAGGGAAGGGCCTACGAGCAGTACTTC
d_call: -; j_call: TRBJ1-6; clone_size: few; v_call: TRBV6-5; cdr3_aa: CASIGDGDSPLHF; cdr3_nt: TGTGCCAGCATCGGGGATGGGGATTCACCCCTCCACTTT
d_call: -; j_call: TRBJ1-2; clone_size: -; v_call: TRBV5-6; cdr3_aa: CASSAEDSRDPHYGYTF; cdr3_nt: TGTGCCAGCAGCGCAGAGGACAGCCGGGACCCACACTATGGCTACACCTTC
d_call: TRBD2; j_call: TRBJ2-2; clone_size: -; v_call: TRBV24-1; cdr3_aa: CATTSTSGSTGELFF; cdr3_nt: TGTGCCACCACCTCGACTAGCGGGAGTACCGGGGAGCTGTTTTTT
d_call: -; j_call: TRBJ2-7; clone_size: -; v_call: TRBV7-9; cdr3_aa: CASSQRAPSYEQYF; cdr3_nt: TGTGCCAGCAGCCAGCGTGCCCCCTCATACGAGCAGTACTTC
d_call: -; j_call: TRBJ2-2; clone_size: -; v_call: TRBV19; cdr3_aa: CASNERENTGELFF; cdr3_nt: TGTGCCAGTAACGAGAGGGAAAACACCGGGGAGCTGTTTTTT
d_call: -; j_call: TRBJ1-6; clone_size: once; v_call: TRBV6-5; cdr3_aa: CASRRNSPLHF; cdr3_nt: TGTGCCAGCAGGCGTAATTCACCCCTCCACTTT
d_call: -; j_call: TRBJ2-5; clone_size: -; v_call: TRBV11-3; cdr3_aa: CASSFRAGQYQETQYF; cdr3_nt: TGTGCCAGCAGCTTTAGGGCGGGCCAGTACCAAGAGACCCAGTACTTC
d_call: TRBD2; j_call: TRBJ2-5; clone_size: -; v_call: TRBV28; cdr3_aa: CASSLFSRTSGRSETQYF; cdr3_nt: TGTGCCAGCAGTTTATTTTCTAGGACTAGCGGGAGATCAGAGACCCAGTACTTC
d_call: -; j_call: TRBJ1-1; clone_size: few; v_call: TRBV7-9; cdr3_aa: CASRTTENTEAFF; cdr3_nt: TGTGCCAGCAGAACCACAGAGAACACTGAAGCTTTCTTT
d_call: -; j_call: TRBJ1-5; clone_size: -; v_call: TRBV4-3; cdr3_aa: CASSQGAGGNQPQHF; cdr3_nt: TGCGCCAGCAGCCAAGGCGCAGGTGGCAATCAGCCCCAGCATTTT
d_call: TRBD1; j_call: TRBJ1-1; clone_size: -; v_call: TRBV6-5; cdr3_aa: CASREGGQKNTEAFF; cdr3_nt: TGTGCCAGCAGGGAGGGGGGACAGAAAAACACTGAAGCTTTCTTT
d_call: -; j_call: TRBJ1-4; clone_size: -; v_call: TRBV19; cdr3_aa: CASAQTDNEKLFF; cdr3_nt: TGTGCCAGTGCTCAGACTGATAATGAAAAACTGTTTTTT
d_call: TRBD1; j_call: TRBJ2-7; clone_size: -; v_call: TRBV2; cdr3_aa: CASSMGTGAGEQYF; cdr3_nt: TGTGCCAGCAGTATGGGGACAGGGGCCGGCGAGCAGTACTTC
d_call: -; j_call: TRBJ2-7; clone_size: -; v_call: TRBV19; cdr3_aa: CASSTRGGGQGSYYEQYF; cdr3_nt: TGTGCCAGTAGTACCCGGGGAGGGGGTCAAGGCTCGTACTACGAGCAGTACTTC